The present T cell receptor (beta chain) was sequenced within a study of T-cell memory formation after mild COVID-19. TCRdb analysed the 5' RACE reads with MiXCR anew, one entry per CDR3 protein. Of 140,000 or so distinct CDR3 sequences in the sample, 13% to 15% were seen once. Trimming took off 5 bases at V and 0 bases at J, with 8 bases between the two ends. Germline assignment: CDR1 SGHAT and CDR2 FQNNGV. The CDR3 has 15 amino acids. Sample: PBMCs or a T cell subset sorted from them (not recorded which). This chain joins TRBV11-2 and TRBJ2-6; D remains ambiguous. This sequence originates from an adult woman who had mild COVID-19 (a few samples of this study predate the infection). Cell type and time point are not known. The CDR3: CASSVWSSGANVLTF. In DNA form, the CDR3 reads TGTGCCAGCAGCGTGTGGAGCTCTGGGGCCAACGTCCTGACTTTC.